This TCR beta chain was retrieved from a study of vaccination effects on CD4 cells after COVID-19 (dated by TCRdb to 2021 to 2024). About the study as a whole: Each participant got two doses of an mRNA SARS-CoV-2 vaccine, either BNT162b2 or mRNA-1273. Altogether, about 10 COVID-19 convalescent patients and a handful of SARS-CoV-2-naive healthy vaccine recipients made up the full study. Cultures from other donors in the study were sequenced with the Oncomine TCR Beta short-read assay on an Illumina iSeq 100. SARS-CoV-2 spike-specific CD4+ TCR repertoires from before and after mRNA vaccination were compared in COVID-19 convalescent patients and in infection-naive vaccine recipients. General conclusions and limits of the study: In healthy vaccine recipients, vaccine-induced clones were almost all SARS-CoV-2 mono-reactive, with only 1 of 255 cross-reactive with common cold coronaviruses. The study was limited by a small number of convalescent patients, and early post-infection timepoints were lacking. At late post-vaccination timepoints, both infection-induced and vaccine-induced clones showed marked clonal contraction, consistent with waning T cell responses.

The ViraFEST assay stimulated PBMC with viral peptide pools and then used TCR sequencing to identify antigen-specific CD4+ T cell clonotypes by expansion. After 10 days of culture, CD4+ T cells were isolated with the EasySep CD4+ T cell isolation kit. Healthy vaccine recipients had no prior SARS-CoV-2 infection, confirmed by negative nucleocapsid antibodies before and after vaccination. Some 2 million PBMC per well were cultured in IMDM with 5% human AB serum, around 9.1 IU/ml IL-2 and gentamicin, plus 10 ug/ml peptides. On days 3 and 7, half of the culture medium was replaced with fresh IL-2-containing medium. Unless otherwise noted, each peptide stimulation condition was cultured in triplicate wells. PBMC were separated from whole blood using Ficoll-Paque Plus gradient centrifugation and were then either cryopreserved at -140C or used fresh. The overlapping peptide pools covered the spike proteins of SARS-CoV-2 and of the common cold coronaviruses HCoV-NL63, HCoV-OC43 and HCoV-229E. Genomic DNA was extracted from cultured CD4+ T cells with the QIAamp micro DNA kit.

From the cysteine through the phenylalanine, the CDR3 covers 13 amino acids. Here the CDR3 DNA is all that survives: 39 bases in frame from base 1. Trimming at the junction amounts to 2 bases on V and 10 bases on J, and the germline ends lie 12 bases apart. CDR1 and CDR2 are drawn from the germline V gene (reference sequence): WNHNN, SYGVQD. Library prep was done by the immunoSEQ multiplex PCR assay. TCR beta CDR3 sequencing was performed on DNA from the cultured, isolated CD4+ T cells. The authors' pipeline ran thus. Non-productive TCR sequences were removed and reads were trimmed to the CDR3 region, keeping CDR3s of at least 7 amino acids. The MANAFEST web app was used to identify antigen-specific clonotypes by comparing expansion in peptide wells with expansion in reference cultures. To be called positive, a clone needed expansion at FDR<0.05 compared with the reference and with all other wells, an odds ratio greater than 5, and a frequency greater than 0.1% in two replicate wells. Clonotypes significantly expanded in SARS-CoV-2 spike wells and in at least one common cold coronavirus spike condition were defined as cross-reactive. CDR3 similarity was assessed by Levenshtein distance using the stringdist R package, and unrooted trees were constructed with ape in R 3.6.1. TCRdb took this table from immuneACCESS and kept in-frame rearrangements with V and J called. Such tables lack part of the clones; where checked against another copy, unresolved V genes explain under half of the gap, and the rest is unexplained. The V and J calls and the clone size are those of that table, but D and trimming were determined from the DNA. The sample yields 35,000 to 40,000 clones; about 60% were counted once. Approximately 15% of the sample is taken by the ten largest.

A single count supports this clone. The antigen it recognizes is unknown. No qualities accompany the bases; no much larger clone lies one base away. The chain is made from TRBV10-1 and TRBJ2-4, and the D gene may be TRBD2, 6 bases matching. This clonotype was obtained from a human donor who received a COVID-19 vaccine. This sample comprised CD4+ T cells from PBMCs cultured with HCoV-OC43 spike peptides, obtained before COVID-19 vaccination. Interpreted using the paper, the cell subset or site label stands for: HCoV-OC43 spike overlapping peptide pool stimulation. The nucleotides read TGCGCCAGCAGTGAGGGAGGGGTGGGGATTCAGTACTTC. It translates as CASSEGGVGIQYF.